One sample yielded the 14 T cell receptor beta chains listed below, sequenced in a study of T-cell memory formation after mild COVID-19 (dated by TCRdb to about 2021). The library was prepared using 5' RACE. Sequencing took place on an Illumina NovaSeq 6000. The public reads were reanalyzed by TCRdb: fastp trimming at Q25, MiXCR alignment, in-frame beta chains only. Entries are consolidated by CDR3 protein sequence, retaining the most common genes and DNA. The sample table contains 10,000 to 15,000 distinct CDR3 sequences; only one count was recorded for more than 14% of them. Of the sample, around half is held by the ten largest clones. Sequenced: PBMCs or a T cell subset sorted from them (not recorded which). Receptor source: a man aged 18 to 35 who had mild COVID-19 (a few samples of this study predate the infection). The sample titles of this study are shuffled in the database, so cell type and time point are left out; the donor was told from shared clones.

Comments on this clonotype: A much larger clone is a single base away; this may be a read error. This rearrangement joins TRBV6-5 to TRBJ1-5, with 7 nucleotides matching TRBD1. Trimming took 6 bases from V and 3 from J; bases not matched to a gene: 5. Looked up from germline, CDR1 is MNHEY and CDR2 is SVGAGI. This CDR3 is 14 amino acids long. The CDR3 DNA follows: TGTGCCAGCAGGGGCAGGGGGACCAATCAGCCCCAGCATTTT. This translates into CASRGRGTNQPQHF.

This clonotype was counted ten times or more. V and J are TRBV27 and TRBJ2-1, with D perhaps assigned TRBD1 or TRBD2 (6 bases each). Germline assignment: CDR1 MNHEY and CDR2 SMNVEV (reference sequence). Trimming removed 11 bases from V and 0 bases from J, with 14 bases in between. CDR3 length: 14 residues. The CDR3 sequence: CASRGGSSYNEQFF. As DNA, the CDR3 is TGTGCCTCAAGAGGGGGGAGCTCCTACAATGAGCAGTTCTTC.

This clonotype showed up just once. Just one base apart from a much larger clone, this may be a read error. In DNA form, the CDR3 reads TGTGCCAGCAGCCCGTGGGAGCGGGGCTCCTACAAGGAGCAGTTCTTC. Its protein is CASSPWERGSYKEQFF. The J gene is TRBJ2-1, the V gene TRBV7-6, with 7 bases identical to TRBD2. Germline CDR1 and CDR2: SGHVS and FNYEAQ. The CDR3 length is 16 residues.

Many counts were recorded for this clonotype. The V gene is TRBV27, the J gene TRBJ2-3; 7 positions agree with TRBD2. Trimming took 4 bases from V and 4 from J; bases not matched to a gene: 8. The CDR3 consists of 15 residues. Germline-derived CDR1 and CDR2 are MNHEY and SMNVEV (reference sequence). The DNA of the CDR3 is TGTGCCAGCAGTTACCCGGGGGGTGTAGCAGATACGCAGTATTTT. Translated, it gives CASSYPGGVADTQYF.

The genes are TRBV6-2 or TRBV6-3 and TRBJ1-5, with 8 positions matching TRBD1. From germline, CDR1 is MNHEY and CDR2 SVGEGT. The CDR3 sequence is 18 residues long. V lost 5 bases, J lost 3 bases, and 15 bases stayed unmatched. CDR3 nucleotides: TGTGCCAGCAGTATACCGACAGGGGCCCCGTTCTTCAATCAGCCCCAGCATTTT. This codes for CASSIPTGAPFFNQPQHF.

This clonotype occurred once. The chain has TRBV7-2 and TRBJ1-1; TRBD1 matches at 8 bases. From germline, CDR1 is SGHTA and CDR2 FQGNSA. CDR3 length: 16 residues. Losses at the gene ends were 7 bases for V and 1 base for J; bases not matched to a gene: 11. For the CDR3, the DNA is TGTGCCAGCATCTCCAGGGGACAGGCCAGGAACACTGAAGCTTTCTTT. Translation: CASISRGQARNTEAFF.

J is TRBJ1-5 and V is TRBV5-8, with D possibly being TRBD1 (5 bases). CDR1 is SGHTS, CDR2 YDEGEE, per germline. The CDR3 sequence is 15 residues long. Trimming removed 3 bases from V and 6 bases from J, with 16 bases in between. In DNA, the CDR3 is TGTGCCAGCAGCTCGGGACTTAGGGCAGCTCAGCCCCAGCATTTT. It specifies CASSSGLRAAQPQHF.

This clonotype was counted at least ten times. CDR3 amino acids: CSARPRTKNTGELFF. CDR3 sequence (DNA): TGCAGTGCTAGACCTCGCACCAAGAACACCGGGGAGCTGTTTTTT. This chain uses TRBV20-1 with TRBJ2-2; no reliable D call. The germline CDR1 and CDR2 sequences are DFQATT and SNEGSKA (reference sequence). V was cut by 2 bases and J by 1 base, with 11 bases left in between. CDR3 length equals 15 residues.

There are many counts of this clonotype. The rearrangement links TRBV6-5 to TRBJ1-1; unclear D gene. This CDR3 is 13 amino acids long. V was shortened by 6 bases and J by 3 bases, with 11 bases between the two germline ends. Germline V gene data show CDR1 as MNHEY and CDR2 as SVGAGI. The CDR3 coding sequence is TGTGCCAGCAGAGTCCGGGTGGACACTGAAGCTTTCTTT. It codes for CASRVRVDTEAFF.

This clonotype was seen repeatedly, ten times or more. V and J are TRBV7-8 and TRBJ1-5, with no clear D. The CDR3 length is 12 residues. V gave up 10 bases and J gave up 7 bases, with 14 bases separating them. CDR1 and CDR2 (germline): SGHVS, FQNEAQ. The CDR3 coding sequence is TGTGCCACCCCACTCTTATTGCAGCCCCAGCATTTT. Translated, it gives CATPLLLQPQHF.

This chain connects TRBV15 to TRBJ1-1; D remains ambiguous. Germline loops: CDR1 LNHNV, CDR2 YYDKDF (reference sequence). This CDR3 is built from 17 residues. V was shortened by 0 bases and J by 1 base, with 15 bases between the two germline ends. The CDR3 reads CATSRDQRETWNTEAFF. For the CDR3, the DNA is TGTGCCACCAGCAGAGATCAAAGGGAGACATGGAACACTGAAGCTTTCTTT.

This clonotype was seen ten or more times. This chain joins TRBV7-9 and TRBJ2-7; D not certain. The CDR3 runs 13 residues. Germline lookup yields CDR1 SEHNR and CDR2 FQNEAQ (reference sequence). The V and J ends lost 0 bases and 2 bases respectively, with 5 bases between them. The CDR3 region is CASSLAHPYEQYF. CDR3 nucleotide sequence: TGTGCCAGCAGCTTAGCCCACCCCTACGAGCAGTACTTC.

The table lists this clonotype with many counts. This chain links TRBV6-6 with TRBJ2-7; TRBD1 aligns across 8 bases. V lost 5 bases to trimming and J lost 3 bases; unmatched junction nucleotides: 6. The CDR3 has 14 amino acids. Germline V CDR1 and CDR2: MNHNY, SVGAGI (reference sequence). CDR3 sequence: CASSIQGAVYEQYF. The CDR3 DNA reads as TGTGCCAGCAGTATCCAGGGGGCAGTCTACGAGCAGTACTTC.

The CDR3 sequence is CASSPGPSLSYEQYV. The CDR3, as DNA: TGTGCCAGCAGCCCGGGACCCTCGCTCTCCTACGAGCAGTACGTC. This chain uses TRBV11-3 with TRBJ2-7; D is possibly TRBD1 or TRBD2 (5 bases each). The CDR3 runs 15 residues. Germline V gene sequence: CDR1 SGHNT, CDR2 YENEEA. V was shortened by 5 bases and J by 0 bases, with 14 bases between the two germline ends.